This T cell receptor beta chain was recovered during a study of blood T cell repertoires in COVID-19. About the study: Samples of COVID-19 (acute and convalescent) were obtained from the United States, Italy and Spain. T cells, B-cell-depleted T cells, or PBMCs provided the cDNA or gDNA that served as material.

In the source study's methods: Amplification of reference gene primers provided the estimated nucleated cell counts. Using immunoSEQ multiplex PCR, the repertoire was profiled, and TCRdb retains in-frame clones only, with some absent. V and J calls and clone size are as listed in that table; D and trimming were resolved from the DNA. The table has around 97,000 clones, approximately 90% seen once. With 0 bases removed from V and 6 bases from J, the gap between germline ends came to 16 bases. The germline V gene encodes CDR1 MNHNS and CDR2 SASEGT. The CDR3 totals 16 residues. The chain combines TRBV6-1 with TRBJ2-3, with D tentatively TRBD2 (5 bases). The sequencing sample was made of peripheral blood. This sequence originates from a man between 45 and 60 years old in a cohort sampled during active COVID-19. The CDR3 sequence is CASSEAMGSAADTQYF. The CDR3 coding sequence is TGTGCCAGCAGTGAAGCTATGGGGAGCGCGGCGGATACGCAGTATTTT.